This is a list of T cell receptor beta chains from one sample in a study of blood T cell repertoires in COVID-19. Libraries were prepared by immunoSEQ multiplex PCR; TCRdb keeps only in-frame clonotypes and omits some of them. Altogether approximately 40,000 clones are present, about 85% being singletons, with the ten largest covering approximately 4.5%. Sequencing was done on a sample of peripheral blood. These receptors originate from a man aged 55 to 69 with COVID-19, enrolled during active disease. The CDR3 runs from the conserved cysteine through the conserved F or W. D genes are given only for firm matches. Clone size appears in some rows only: once, few, many, or a class for an expanded clone.

v_gene	abundance	j_gene	d_gene	CDR3nt	CDR3aa
TRBV3-1/TRBV3-2	.	TRBJ1-2	.	TGTGCCAGCAGCCAGCGGGGGGGGGATGGCTACACCTTC	CASSQRGGDGYTF
TRBV6-2/TRBV6-3	few	TRBJ1-5	TRBD1	TGTGCCAGCAGTCGACGAAGACAGGGAACGAATCAGCCCCAGCATTTT	CASSRRRQGTNQPQHF
TRBV10-1	.	TRBJ1-1	TRBD1	TGCGCCAGCAGTCCGGGACAGTCGCCGGTGAAAGCTTTCTTT	CASSPGQSPVKAFF
TRBV5-6	.	TRBJ2-1	.	TGTGCCAGCAGCTCTACTAGGGTTGAGCAGTTCTTC	CASSSTRVEQFF
TRBV28	once	TRBJ2-2	TRBD2	TGTGCCAGCAACCGCGGGAGGGAGGGCACCGGGGAGCTGTTTTTT	CASNRGREGTGELFF
TRBV6-1	.	TRBJ1-1	.	TGTGCCAGCAGTGAATTGTGGAGGGGTGGCACTGAAGCTTTCTTT	CASSELWRGGTEAFF
TRBV29-1	.	TRBJ1-1	TRBD1	TGCAGCGGGAACCCCGGGACAGGGGTCGGTGAAGCTTTCTTT	CSGNPGTGVGEAFF
TRBV6-5	.	TRBJ2-5	TRBD2	TGTGCCAGCAGGTCGGGGGGGACCCACGGGACCCAGTACTTC	CASRSGGTHGTQYF
TRBV12-5	.	TRBJ2-3	TRBD2	TGTGCTAGTGGCCCCGGAGAAGCGGGAGGTGAAGATACGCAGTATTTT	CASGPGEAGGEDTQYF
TRBV6-5	.	TRBJ1-5	.	TGTGCCAGCAGTTCATGGGGCCTTAGCAATCAGCCCCAGCATTTT	CASSSWGLSNQPQHF
TRBV11-2	.	TRBJ1-4	TRBD1	TGTGCCAGCAGCACCGATGGGACAGGGGAAAAACTGTTTTTT	CASSTDGTGEKLFF
TRBV6-5	.	TRBJ1-1	.	TGTGCCAGCAAACAGGATATGAACACTGAAGCTTTCTTT	CASKQDMNTEAFF
TRBV10-2	.	TRBJ1-5	TRBD1	TGCGCCAGCAGTGAGCGGACAGGGGAGAGCAATCAGCCCCAGCATTTT	CASSERTGESNQPQHF
TRBV20-1	.	TRBJ2-1	TRBD2	TGCAGTGGTAGTGGGACTAGCGGGAGGGCCAGGGAGCAGTTCTTC	CSGSGTSGRAREQFF
TRBV30	few	TRBJ1-6	.	TGTGCCTGGAGTTCACTTGGGTCTGGCGGTAGTTCACCCCTCCACTTT	CAWSSLGSGGSSPLHF
TRBV4-1	once	TRBJ2-7	TRBD2	TGCGCCAGCAGCGTTCCGGGACTATCCTACGAGCAGTACTTC	CASSVPGLSYEQYF
TRBV5-5	.	TRBJ1-3	.	TGTGCCAGCAGCAAGGGACTCAGCTCTGGAAACACCATATATTTT	CASSKGLSSGNTIYF
TRBV3-1/TRBV3-2	.	TRBJ2-1	TRBD2	TGTGCCAGCAGCCCCCGACTAGCGGGAGGGGATGAGCAGTTCTTC	CASSPRLAGGDEQFF
TRBV27	.	TRBJ2-7	.	TGTGCCAGCAGTGGGCCGGGAGCGGCTAGCTCCTACGAGCAGTACTTC	CASSGPGAASSYEQYF
TRBV18	.	TRBJ2-7	TRBD2	TGTGCCAGCTCCGCGGGGGGGAGCGACGAGCAGTACTTC	CASSAGGSDEQYF
TRBV19	.	TRBJ2-3	TRBD2	TGTGCCTCACGGGGACTAGCGGGAGGCCGAACAGATACGCAGTATTTT	CASRGLAGGRTDTQYF
TRBV7-3	.	TRBJ1-1	.	TGTGCCAGCAGCTTAGGACAGCTTTCTGAAGCTTTCTTT	CASSLGQLSEAFF
TRBV11-2	.	TRBJ2-1	TRBD2	TGTGCCAGCAGCCCCCTCTCCGGCGGGAGGGCTAACAATGAGCAGTTCTTC	CASSPLSGGRANNEQFF
TRBV6-4	.	TRBJ1-1	.	TGTGCCAGCAGAGATACAGGGAACACTGAAGCTTTCTTT	CASRDTGNTEAFF
TRBV30	.	TRBJ2-7	.	TGTGCCTGGAGTCTGGGCGGGCGAACCTACGAGCAGTACTTC	CAWSLGGRTYEQYF
TRBV20-1	.	TRBJ2-1	TRBD2	TGCAGTGCTAGTGGGCTAGCGGGAGGGCCGTTTAACAATGAGCAGTTCTTC	CSASGLAGGPFNNEQFF
TRBV4-3	.	TRBJ2-7	.	TGCGCCAGCAGCCAAGAGACGGGTCGGAGCGAGCAGTACTTC	CASSQETGRSEQYF
TRBV7-8	few	TRBJ2-5	TRBD2	TGTGCCAGCAGCTACCAACCTAGCGGGGATATCTTGGAGACCCAGTACTTC	CASSYQPSGDILETQYF
TRBV5-6	.	TRBJ2-3	.	TGTGCCAGCAGGGACAGCTCCACAGATACGCAGTATTTT	CASRDSSTDTQYF
TRBV5-8	.	TRBJ1-2	.	TGTGCCAGCAGTTCCCTAGACAGATATGGCTACACCTTC	CASSSLDRYGYTF
TRBV5-1	few	TRBJ2-1	TRBD2	TGCGCCAGCAGCTCGACTAGCGGGAAGGTTGGTGAGCAGTTCTTC	CASSSTSGKVGEQFF
TRBV6-5	.	TRBJ1-5	.	TGTGCCAGCAGTTACCCGACAGGAGACAGCAATCAGCCCCAGCATTTT	CASSYPTGDSNQPQHF
TRBV10-3	.	TRBJ2-2	TRBD1	TGTGCCATCAGGGACAGGGGGGCGAGCGGGGAGCTGTTTTTT	CAIRDRGASGELFF
TRBV7-9	.	TRBJ2-3	.	TGTGCCAGCAGCTTTGGGGGGGACAACACAGATACGCAGTATTTT	CASSFGGDNTDTQYF
TRBV3-1/TRBV3-2	.	TRBJ2-1	TRBD2	TGTGCCAGCAGCCCTCTACAGTCCCTAGCGGGCGATGAGCAGTTCTTC	CASSPLQSLAGDEQFF
TRBV19	few	TRBJ2-3	TRBD2	TGTGCCAGTAGTCCAAGACTAGCGGTTAGAGATACGCAGTATTTT	CASSPRLAVRDTQYF
TRBV11-2	.	TRBJ1-1	.	TGTGCCAGCAGCTTAGTGACAGAAGCTTTCTTT	CASSLVTEAFF
TRBV19	once	TRBJ2-1	TRBD1	TGTGCCAGTAGTCCGGGACAGGGGTTCGACAATGAGCAGTTCTTC	CASSPGQGFDNEQFF
TRBV15	.	TRBJ2-5	.	TGTGCCACCAGCCCGGGACATACTAAAGAGACCCAGTACTTC	CATSPGHTKETQYF
TRBV5-1	.	TRBJ1-1	TRBD1	TGCGCCAGCAGGCTCGACAGGGAGACCACTGAAGCTTTCTTT	CASRLDRETTEAFF
TRBV2	.	TRBJ1-4	TRBD1	TGTGCCAGCAGCGGACAGGGCACAACTAATGAAAAACTGTTTTTT	CASSGQGTTNEKLFF
TRBV24-1	.	TRBJ2-2	TRBD2	TGTGCCACCACAGCTAGCGGGAGTGCGATGGGCACCGGGGAGCTGTTTTTT	CATTASGSAMGTGELFF
TRBV3-1/TRBV3-2	.	TRBJ1-2	TRBD1	TGTGCCAGCAGCCCGTCTCGGACAGGGGCGGACTATGGCTACACCTTC	CASSPSRTGADYGYTF
TRBV27	.	TRBJ2-5	TRBD2	TGTGCCAGCAGTTTACGGGCGGGGGAAGAGACCCAGTACTTC	CASSLRAGEETQYF
TRBV7-2	.	TRBJ1-1	TRBD1	TGTGCCAGCAGCCTATCGACAGGGCCCACTGAAGCTTTCTTT	CASSLSTGPTEAFF
TRBV19	.	TRBJ1-5	TRBD1	TGTGCCAGTACCCTAGGGACAGGTAGCAATCAGCCCCAGCATTTT	CASTLGTGSNQPQHF
TRBV21-1	.	TRBJ2-6	.	TGTGCCAGCAGCACCCCCACAGGAGCTCCGGGACAGACAGCGAGGGCCAACGTCCTGACTTTC	CASSTPTGAPGQTARANVLTF
TRBV12-3/TRBV12-4	.	TRBJ1-2	TRBD1	TGTGCCAGCAGGCGACAGGGTGGCTACACCTTC	CASRRQGGYTF
TRBV5-1	once	TRBJ2-7	TRBD2	TGCGCCAGCAGCTTGGCCGGGACTAGCGGGAGGGCAGTCTACGAGCAGTACTTC	CASSLAGTSGRAVYEQYF
TRBV2	.	TRBJ1-2	.	TGTGCCAGCAGTGAAACCTTGAGAACTGGCTACACCTTC	CASSETLRTGYTF